This T cell receptor (beta chain) stems from a study of response to subunit inactivated influenza vaccine. This clonotype has more than one count but fewer than ten. TCRdb re-derived calls from the RT-PCR reads in MiXCR, one entry per CDR3 protein. This table holds 700,000 to 800,000 distinct CDR3 sequences, roughly 18% found once. This CDR3 has 16 residues. Germline V gene sequence: CDR1 SEHNR, CDR2 FQNEAQ (reference sequence). Losses at the gene ends were 2 bases for V and 4 bases for J; bases not matched to a gene: 7. This chain connects TRBV7-9 to TRBJ1-3; 8 bases fit TRBD1. Material: PBMCs from blood, obtained 5 days after vaccination. The TCR was taken from a man between 45 and 60 years old who received an inactivated influenza vaccine. The CDR3 DNA follows: TGTGCCAGCAGCTTAACCAGGACAGGGATCGGAAACACCATATATTTT. Its translation is CASSLTRTGIGNTIYF. The complete variable domain, with remaining parts taken from reference TRBV7-9 and TRBJ1-3, reads DTGVSQNPRHKITKRGQNVTFRCDPISEHNRLYWYRQTLGQGPEFLTYFQNEAQLEKSRLLSDRFSAERPKGSFSTLEIQRTEQGDSAMYLCASSLTRTGIGNTIYFGEGSWLTVV.